A selection of T cell receptor beta chains follows, all from one sample in a study of cytomegalovirus exposure and HLA in healthy donors. The repertoire was sequenced with immunoSEQ multiplex PCR; TCRdb's copy has only in-frame clones and lacks some. The top ten hold roughly 3.7% of the sample, which has some 100,000 clones, 79% seen once. Specimen: PBMCs. These receptors came from a female donor in good health and CMV-seropositive. CDR3s include the opening cysteine and the closing phenylalanine or tryptophan. The D gene is left open where the match is weak. Clone size is shown for a subset of rows, as once, few, many or a class of expanded clone.

j_gene: TRBJ2-5
abundance: -
d_gene: TRBD1
v_gene: TRBV27
CDR3nt: TGTGCCACTTCGGGACAGGGAAAGGAGACCCAGTACTTC
CDR3aa: CATSGQGKETQYF

j_gene: TRBJ2-7
abundance: -
d_gene: TRBD1
v_gene: TRBV6-5
CDR3nt: TGTGCCAGCAGTTACCGACCGGGACAGGGTAACGAGCAGTACTTC
CDR3aa: CASSYRPGQGNEQYF

j_gene: TRBJ2-2
abundance: -
d_gene: TRBD1
v_gene: TRBV5-6
CDR3nt: TGTGCCAGCAGCCTCAGGGTCGGGACAGCGAACACCGGGGAGCTGTTTTTT
CDR3aa: CASSLRVGTANTGELFF

j_gene: TRBJ2-7
abundance: -
d_gene: TRBD1
v_gene: TRBV13
CDR3nt: TGTGCCAGCAGAACCGGGACAGACTCCTACGAGCAGTACTTC
CDR3aa: CASRTGTDSYEQYF

j_gene: TRBJ2-5
abundance: -
d_gene: TRBD2
v_gene: TRBV29-1
CDR3nt: TGCAGCGTTGGGCTTAGCGGGAGCCAAGAGACCCAGTACTTC
CDR3aa: CSVGLSGSQETQYF

j_gene: TRBJ2-1
abundance: -
d_gene: -
v_gene: TRBV18
CDR3nt: TGTGCCAGCTCACCCAACGTGGAGGCCTACAATGAGCAGTTCTTC
CDR3aa: CASSPNVEAYNEQFF

j_gene: TRBJ2-7
abundance: -
d_gene: TRBD1
v_gene: TRBV7-8
CDR3nt: TGTGCCAGCAGCTTAGCCGGGACAGGGCCCTACGAGCAGTACTTC
CDR3aa: CASSLAGTGPYEQYF

j_gene: TRBJ1-3
abundance: once
d_gene: -
v_gene: TRBV5-8
CDR3nt: TGTGCCAGCAGCCGGACAGCTTTCTCTGGAAACACCATATATTTT
CDR3aa: CASSRTAFSGNTIYF

j_gene: TRBJ2-3
abundance: -
d_gene: -
v_gene: TRBV5-1
CDR3nt: TGCGCCAGCAGCTTGCCAGGGGTGGGGACAGATACGCAGTATTTT
CDR3aa: CASSLPGVGTDTQYF

j_gene: TRBJ2-1
abundance: -
d_gene: TRBD2
v_gene: TRBV19
CDR3nt: TGTGCCAGTAGTATGGGACTAGCGGGGCTCAATGAGCAGTTCTTC
CDR3aa: CASSMGLAGLNEQFF

j_gene: TRBJ2-5
abundance: -
d_gene: TRBD1
v_gene: TRBV19
CDR3nt: TGTGCCAGTAGTTTCGACAGGGGAGAGACCCAGTACTTC
CDR3aa: CASSFDRGETQYF

j_gene: TRBJ1-5
abundance: -
d_gene: -
v_gene: TRBV2
CDR3nt: TGTGCCAGCAGTCTGGGAGGGTCCAATCAGCCCCAGCATTTT
CDR3aa: CASSLGGSNQPQHF

j_gene: TRBJ2-3
abundance: -
d_gene: -
v_gene: TRBV5-4
CDR3nt: TGTGCCAGCAGTGGTTCGGCGGGGGCCCCTAGCACAGATACGCAGTATTTT
CDR3aa: CASSGSAGAPSTDTQYF

j_gene: TRBJ2-1
abundance: -
d_gene: -
v_gene: TRBV10-2
CDR3nt: TGCGCCAGCAGTGAGACGGGTCGGTACAATGAGCAGTTCTTC
CDR3aa: CASSETGRYNEQFF

j_gene: TRBJ1-2
abundance: -
d_gene: -
v_gene: TRBV4-2
CDR3nt: TGTGCCAGCAGCCAAGCCCCCGGACAGAGGGGCTATGGCTACACCTTC
CDR3aa: CASSQAPGQRGYGYTF

j_gene: TRBJ2-7
abundance: -
d_gene: -
v_gene: TRBV9
CDR3nt: TGTGCCAGCAGCGTCCAGGGGCCGAGCTACGAGCAGTACTTC
CDR3aa: CASSVQGPSYEQYF

j_gene: TRBJ2-1
abundance: -
d_gene: TRBD2
v_gene: TRBV7-2
CDR3nt: TGTGCCAGCAGCAGCCTTATCGGGCTAGCGGGGGGGCCAAATGAGCAGTTCTTC
CDR3aa: CASSSLIGLAGGPNEQFF

j_gene: TRBJ2-3
abundance: -
d_gene: -
v_gene: TRBV29-1
CDR3nt: TGCAGCGTCCTGAGGGGGGATACGCAGTATTTT
CDR3aa: CSVLRGDTQYF

j_gene: TRBJ1-1
abundance: few
d_gene: -
v_gene: TRBV5-1
CDR3nt: TGCGCCAGCAGTTACAGAACCGGGGGGCGGGACACTGAAGCTTTCTTT
CDR3aa: CASSYRTGGRDTEAFF

j_gene: TRBJ2-2
abundance: -
d_gene: TRBD2
v_gene: TRBV11-2
CDR3nt: TGTGCCAGCAGCCCACGGACTAGCGGCACCGGGGAGCTGTTTTTT
CDR3aa: CASSPRTSGTGELFF

j_gene: TRBJ2-5
abundance: -
d_gene: -
v_gene: TRBV5-1
CDR3nt: TGCGCCAGCAGCTTGACAAGTTCCGTGGAGACCCAGTACTTC
CDR3aa: CASSLTSSVETQYF

j_gene: TRBJ1-3
abundance: -
d_gene: -
v_gene: TRBV18
CDR3nt: TGTGCCAGCTCACCAGTGACATCAACTTTGGACACCATATATTTT
CDR3aa: CASSPVTSTLDTIYF

j_gene: TRBJ1-2
abundance: -
d_gene: TRBD1
v_gene: TRBV30
CDR3nt: TGTGCCTGGAGTGTACTGGGACAGGGGGCCTATGGCTACACCTTC
CDR3aa: CAWSVLGQGAYGYTF

j_gene: TRBJ1-1
abundance: -
d_gene: -
v_gene: TRBV10-1
CDR3nt: TGCGCCAGCAAACGACATGCCCCTGAAGCTTTCTTT
CDR3aa: CASKRHAPEAFF

j_gene: TRBJ1-6
abundance: -
d_gene: TRBD1
v_gene: TRBV7-6
CDR3nt: TGTGCCAGCAGCCGGGGGACAGGGACAAATTCACCCCTCCACTTT
CDR3aa: CASSRGTGTNSPLHF

j_gene: TRBJ2-3
abundance: -
d_gene: -
v_gene: TRBV6-6
CDR3nt: TGTGCCAGCAGTGCCACAGGTACGCAGTATTTT
CDR3aa: CASSATGTQYF

j_gene: TRBJ2-1
abundance: -
d_gene: -
v_gene: TRBV6-5
CDR3nt: TGTGCCAGCAGTTACTCCCCCGGACGGGGTGAGCAGTTCTTC
CDR3aa: CASSYSPGRGEQFF

j_gene: TRBJ2-7
abundance: -
d_gene: -
v_gene: TRBV7-2
CDR3nt: TGTGCCAGCAGCTATCACTACGAGCAGTACTTC
CDR3aa: CASSYHYEQYF

j_gene: TRBJ1-2
abundance: -
d_gene: -
v_gene: TRBV19
CDR3nt: TGTGCCATCAGCGCTAACTATGGCTACACCTTC
CDR3aa: CAISANYGYTF

j_gene: TRBJ1-5
abundance: few
d_gene: -
v_gene: TRBV2
CDR3nt: TGTGCCAGCAACTTGAACAGGGCTAATCAGCCCCAGCATTTT
CDR3aa: CASNLNRANQPQHF

j_gene: TRBJ2-5
abundance: once
d_gene: -
v_gene: TRBV7-2
CDR3nt: TGTGCCAGCAGCCGTGGTGGGGCCGGGCCGGAGACCCAGTACTTC
CDR3aa: CASSRGGAGPETQYF

j_gene: TRBJ2-3
abundance: once
d_gene: -
v_gene: TRBV9
CDR3nt: TGTGCCAGCAGCGTAGCAGGGTCCCGCACAGATACGCAGTATTTT
CDR3aa: CASSVAGSRTDTQYF

j_gene: TRBJ2-1
abundance: -
d_gene: TRBD2
v_gene: TRBV10-2
CDR3nt: TGCGCCAGCAGTGCCCTAGCGGGAGGGTCCTACAATGAGCAGTTCTTC
CDR3aa: CASSALAGGSYNEQFF

j_gene: TRBJ1-3
abundance: -
d_gene: -
v_gene: TRBV6-1
CDR3nt: TGTGCCAGCAGAGAAGGACAGATCTCTGGAAACACCATATATTTT
CDR3aa: CASREGQISGNTIYF

j_gene: TRBJ2-3
abundance: -
d_gene: -
v_gene: TRBV27
CDR3nt: TGTGCCAGCAGTACTTTCGGGGGAGTGGCAGATACGCAGTATTTT
CDR3aa: CASSTFGGVADTQYF